Shown below are 11 T cell receptor beta chains from a single sample sequenced in a study of T cells in Graves' hyperthyroidism and ophthalmopathy. From RNA transcripts, TCR beta CDR3 regions were amplified. First-round RT-PCR targeting the TCR CDR3 was performed with the HTBI primer set. TCRdb called the multiplex PCR reads again in MiXCR, with one record for every CDR3 protein. The table records about 600,000 distinct CDR3 sequences, approximately 15% of them present only once. Sequencing was carried out using blood. The source of these receptors is a woman between 18 and 29 years old with Graves' ophthalmopathy.

This clonotype was observed at least ten times. This chain uses TRBV18 with TRBJ2-5; TRBD2 matches at 8 bases. The trim removed 5 bases at V and 5 bases at J, leaving 10 bases unmatched. This CDR3 has 15 residues. CDR1 and CDR2 from the germline V gene are KGHSH and LQKENI. CDR3 sequence (DNA): TGTGCCAGCTCATCCGGCGGGGGGCGCGGGGAGACCCAGTACTTC. It specifies CASSSGGGRGETQYF.

This clonotype was found many times. The CDR3 reads CASSLPGLAEYDEQFF. In DNA form, the CDR3 reads TGTGCCAGCAGCTTACCAGGACTAGCGGAATATGATGAGCAGTTCTTC. The chain combines TRBV7-9 with TRBJ2-1; TRBD2 agrees at 10 bases. The junction had 9 bases not matched to a gene; V was cut back by 2 bases and J by 8 bases. Germline lookup yields CDR1 SEHNR and CDR2 FQNEAQ (reference sequence). The CDR3 spans 16 residues. The entire variable domain, with the rest obtained from reference TRBV7-9 and TRBJ2-1, is as follows: DTGVSQNPRHKITKRGQNVTFRCDPISEHNRLYWYRQTLGQGPEFLTYFQNEAQLEKSRLLSDRFSAERPKGSFSTLEIQRTEQGDSAMYLCASSLPGLAEYDEQFFGPGTRLTVL.

This clonotype was counted a few times. V and J are TRBV15 and TRBJ1-2; weak D call: TRBD1 (6 bases). CDR3 length equals 17 residues. V was trimmed by 0 bases and J by 7 bases, leaving 21 bases between them. Per germline, CDR1 LNHNV and CDR2 YYDKDF (reference sequence). The CDR3 here is CATSRDPPRQVLGGYTF. CDR3 bases: TGTGCCACCAGCAGAGATCCCCCGCGACAGGTTTTAGGTGGCTACACCTTC.

This clonotype showed up many times. The rearrangement joins TRBV3-1 to TRBJ2-6, with D unresolved. The V end lost 3 bases, the J end lost 1 base, and 1 base lay between the germline ends. The CDR3 contains 13 residues. Germline loops: CDR1 LGHDT, CDR2 YNNKEL (reference sequence). CDR3 residues: CASSQSGANVLTF. In DNA, the CDR3 is TGTGCCAGCAGCCAGTCTGGGGCCAACGTCCTGACTTTC.

This clonotype was recorded at least ten times. The J gene is TRBJ2-7, the V gene TRBV10-3; TRBD2 matches 15 bases. The CDR3 is 15 residues long. V was clipped by 10 bases and J by 4 bases; unmatched bases: 8. The germline gives CDR1 ENHRY, CDR2 SYGVKD. The CDR3 nucleotides are TGTGCCAGCATAGGGACTAGCGGGAGGTCTTACGAGCAGTACTTC. Protein product: CASIGTSGRSYEQYF.

This clonotype was recorded a few times. This chain joins TRBV7-8 and TRBJ1-2; no reliable D call. The CDR3 consists of 15 residues. V gave up 1 base and J gave up 5 bases, with 14 bases separating them. The V gene's germline CDR1 is SGHVS and CDR2 FQNEAQ. The CDR3: CASSLGEGARYGYTF. CDR3 DNA sequence: TGTGCCAGCAGCTTAGGTGAAGGCGCACGATATGGCTACACCTTC. The full variable domain, in which reference TRBV7-8 and TRBJ1-2 provide the parts outside the CDR3, is GAGVSQSPRYKVAKRGQDVALRCDPISGHVSLFWYQQALGQGPEFLTYFQNEAQLDKSGLPSDRFFAERPEGSVSTLKIQRTQQEDSAVYLCASSLGEGARYGYTFGSGTRLTVV.

This clonotype was found many times. J is TRBJ1-1 and V is TRBV10-3; 8 bases match TRBD1. The CDR3 extends over 15 amino acids. Germline-derived CDR1 and CDR2 are ENHRY and SYGVKD. The junction had 4 bases not matched to a gene; V was cut back by 4 bases and J by 0 bases. CDR3 region: CAISGRTGMNTEAFF. In nucleotides, the CDR3 is TGTGCCATCAGTGGTCGGACAGGGATGAACACTGAAGCTTTCTTT.

This clonotype was detected ten times or more. The chain couples TRBV12-3 or TRBV12-4 to TRBJ2-3, with D possibly matching TRBD1 (6 bases). Deletions cut 5 bases from V and 0 bases from J, with 15 bases between. The CDR3 has 16 residues. CDR3 amino acids: CASSLWDTPSTDTQYF. The DNA for the CDR3 is TGTGCCAGCAGTCTGTGGGACACCCCAAGCACAGATACGCAGTATTTT.

The rearrangement links TRBV7-9 to TRBJ2-1; maybe TRBD2 (5 bases). This CDR3 region has 14 residues. Germline lookup yields CDR1 SEHNR and CDR2 FQNEAQ (reference sequence). The germline V and J ends were trimmed by 5 bases and 8 bases, with 16 bases remaining between them. CDR3 bases: TGTGCCAGCAGCCCGCCTAGCTTCGGCGATGAGCAGTTCTTC. Translating gives CASSPPSFGDEQFF.

This clonotype showed up just a few times. This chain connects TRBV6-1 to TRBJ2-1; no firm D call. The V gene lost 5 bases and the J gene lost 4 bases, with 9 bases spanning the gap. This CDR3 has 13 amino acids. The V gene's germline CDR1 is MNHNS and CDR2 SASEGT. The CDR3 spells CASSNRPYNEQFF. CDR3 DNA: TGTGCCAGCAGTAATAGGCCGTACAATGAGCAGTTCTTC.

V and J are TRBV5-6 and TRBJ2-1; no definite D call. This CDR3 comprises 13 residues. V lost 0 bases and J 6 bases, leaving 7 bases between the germline ends. The germline gives CDR1 SGHDT, CDR2 YYEEEE. DNA of the CDR3: TGTGCCAGCAGCTTGGGACTCTGCAATGAGCAGTTCTTC. Its protein is CASSLGLCNEQFF. Complete variable domain (other parts from reference TRBV5-6 and TRBJ2-1): DAGVTQSPTHLIKTRGQQVTLRCSPKSGHDTVSWYQQALGQGPQFIFQYYEEEERQRGNFPDRFSGHQFPNYSSELNVNALLLGDSALYLCASSLGLCNEQFFGPGTRLTVL.